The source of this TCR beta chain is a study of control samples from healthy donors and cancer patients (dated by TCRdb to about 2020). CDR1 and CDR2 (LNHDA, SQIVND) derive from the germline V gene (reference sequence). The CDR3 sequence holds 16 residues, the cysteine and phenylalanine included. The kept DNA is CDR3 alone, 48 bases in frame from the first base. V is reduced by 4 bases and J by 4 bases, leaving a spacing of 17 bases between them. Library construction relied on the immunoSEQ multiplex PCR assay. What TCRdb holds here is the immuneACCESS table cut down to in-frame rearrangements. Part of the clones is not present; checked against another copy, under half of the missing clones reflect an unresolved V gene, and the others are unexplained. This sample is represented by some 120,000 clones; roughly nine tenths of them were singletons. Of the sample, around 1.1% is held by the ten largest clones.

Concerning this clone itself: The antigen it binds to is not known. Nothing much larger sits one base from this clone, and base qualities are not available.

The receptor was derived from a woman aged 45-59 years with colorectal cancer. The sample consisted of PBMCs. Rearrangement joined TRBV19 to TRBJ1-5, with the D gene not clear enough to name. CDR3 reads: CASSTIEGIWNQPQHF. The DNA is TGTGCCAGTAGTACTATAGAAGGTATCTGGAATCAGCCCCAGCATTTT.